This T cell receptor (beta chain) is drawn from a study of TIL therapy for anti-PD-1-resistant metastatic lung cancer. Documented time point: pre-treatment sample, taken before nivolumab and TIL therapy. Tumor tissue came from excised metastases, mostly pleural nodules or supraclavicular lymph nodes. The CDR3 length is 16 residues. Germline assignment: CDR1 MDHEN and CDR2 SYDVKM. Trimming shortened V by 7 bases and J by 3 bases, and 18 bases separated the two germline ends. This was the immunoSEQ v3 assay. Produced via immunoSEQ multiplex PCR; TCRdb's table is partial and in-frame only. The sample consists of 45,000 to 60,000 clones, 65% to 80% of them appearing once.

The chain joins TRBV28 to TRBJ1-4, with a possible D match to TRBD1 (6 bases). This TCR derives from a person aged 25 to 85 with non-small cell lung cancer. The sequenced sample was tumor tissue, obtained at baseline. The CDR3: CASTRDTLGANEKLFF. The CDR3 coding sequence is TGTGCCAGCACCCGGGACACCTTGGGGGCTAATGAAAAACTGTTTTTT.